Below, 27 T cell receptor beta chains from the same sample are listed, as sequenced in a study of T-cell memory formation after mild COVID-19. TCRdb independently ran MiXCR on the 5' RACE reads; one entry per CDR3 protein. The table includes about 190,000 distinct CDR3 sequences, 15% to 20% detected once. Sequencing was performed on PBMCs or a T cell subset sorted from them (not recorded which). These receptors were taken from an adult woman who had mild COVID-19 (a few samples of this study predate the infection). Cell type and time point are not known.

The rearrangement links TRBV7-2 to TRBJ1-1; no clear D. CDR1 is SGHTA and CDR2 is FQGNSA in the germline V gene. With 5 bases removed from V and 7 bases from J, the gap between germline ends came to 8 bases. CDR3 length: 11 residues. The CDR3 loop reads CASSVVSEAFF. The CDR3 DNA is TGTGCCAGCAGCGTAGTCAGTGAAGCTTTCTTT.

This clonotype was observed many times. CDR3 protein: CASSQPGRIYNEQFF. In DNA form, the CDR3 reads TGCGCCAGCAGCCAGCCGGGACGGATCTACAATGAGCAGTTCTTC. This chain connects TRBV4-1 to TRBJ2-1; TRBD1 or TRBD2 may be the D gene (5 bases each). Looked up from germline, CDR1 is MGHRA and CDR2 is YSYEKL. This CDR3 is built from 15 residues. Trimming left V 3 bases short and J 3 bases short, with 12 bases between.

A few counts support this clonotype. This chain joins TRBV29-1 and TRBJ1-2; TRBD1 agrees at 7 bases. The CDR3 loop spans 13 amino acids. Germline CDR1 is SQVTM and CDR2 is ANQGSEA. V trimming: 7 bases; J trimming: 3 bases; junction bases outside the gene matches: 8. CDR3 loop: CSGTQGNDYGYTF. In DNA, the CDR3 is TGCAGCGGTACACAGGGGAACGACTATGGCTACACCTTC.

There are a few counts of this clonotype. This rearrangement joins TRBV19 to TRBJ2-7; 7 nucleotides match TRBD1. The junction had 7 bases not matched to a gene; V was cut back by 4 bases and J by 1 base. This CDR3 is built from 15 residues. The germline V gene encodes CDR1 LNHDA and CDR2 SQIVND (reference sequence). The CDR3 nucleotides read TGTGCCAGTAGTAGCTATGAGGGGGCTTCCTACGAGCAGTACTTC. This gives the protein CASSSYEGASYEQYF.

CDR3 bases: TGTGCCTGGTCACAAAGCTATGGCTACACCTTC. Translation: CAWSQSYGYTF. The chain is built from TRBV30 and TRBJ1-2; D gene unclear. Deletions cut 5 bases from V and 4 bases from J, with 8 bases between. CDR3 size: 11 residues. The germline CDR1 and CDR2 sequences are GTSNPN and SVGIG (reference sequence).

This chain's CDR3 is CASSSSGTSGIYEQYF. The DNA of the CDR3 is TGTGCCAGCAGCTCGTCCGGGACTAGCGGAATATACGAGCAGTACTTC. The chain combines TRBV7-9 with TRBJ2-7, with 11 bases fitting TRBD2. With 4 bases clipped from V and 4 bases from J, the junction kept 9 bases outside the gene matches. Germline loops: CDR1 SEHNR, CDR2 FQNEAQ (reference sequence). This CDR3 has 16 residues.

The chain has TRBV9 and TRBJ2-2; D not resolved. Trimming stripped 1 base from V and 2 bases from J, with 6 bases between. CDR3 length equals 14 residues. Germline V gene sequence: CDR1 SGDLS, CDR2 YYNGEE. The DNA of the CDR3 is TGTGCCAGCAGCGTATTAAGTAACACCGGGGAGCTGTTTTTT. It yields the protein CASSVLSNTGELFF. The whole variable domain, remainder taken from reference TRBV9 and TRBJ2-2, is DSGVTQTPKHLITATGQRVTLRCSPRSGDLSVYWYQQSLDQGLQFLIQYYNGEERAKGNILERFSAQQFPDLHSELNLSSLELGDSALYFCASSVLSNTGELFFGEGSRLTVL.

This rearrangement joins TRBV4-3 to TRBJ1-1; a possible D gene is TRBD1 (6 bases). The length of the CDR3 is 13 residues. Germline V gene data show CDR1 as LGHNA and CDR2 as YSLEER. V lost 4 bases and J 5 bases, leaving 11 bases between the germline ends. The DNA of the CDR3 is TGCGCCAGCAGCCGCCTACAGGGAACTGAAGCTTTCTTT. Protein product: CASSRLQGTEAFF.

J is TRBJ2-5 and V is TRBV2; 12 bases fit TRBD2. This CDR3 has 15 amino acids. V was clipped by 6 bases and J by 5 bases; unmatched bases: 7. The germline V gene encodes CDR1 SNHLY and CDR2 FYNNEI. CDR3 amino acids: CASRALGTSGETQYF. Here the CDR3 DNA reads TGTGCCAGCAGGGCCCTGGGGACTAGCGGGGAGACCCAGTACTTC.

The V gene is TRBV5-1, the J gene TRBJ2-3; the match to TRBD1 covers 8 bases. The trim removed 0 bases at V and 6 bases at J, leaving 9 bases unmatched. Per the germline V gene, CDR1 is SGHRS and CDR2 is YFSETQ. The CDR3 is made up of 16 amino acids. CDR3 sequence (DNA): TGCGCCAGCAGCTTGGGGGAATCAGGGGGCTCGGATACGCAGTATTTT. Its protein is CASSLGESGGSDTQYF.

The chain has TRBV20-1 and TRBJ1-1; a possible D gene is TRBD1 (5 bases). CDR3 length: 11 residues. Germline loops: CDR1 DFQATT, CDR2 SNEGSKA (reference sequence). With 5 bases removed from V and 8 bases from J, the gap between germline ends came to 12 bases. CDR3 DNA sequence: TGCAGTGCTTTTCCCGGGGCAGAAGCTTTCTTT. Its protein is CSAFPGAEAFF.

Many counts were recorded for this clonotype. The chain has TRBV4-2 and TRBJ2-1; 10 bases match TRBD1. The V segment lost 4 bases and the J segment 6 bases; nucleotides outside the gene matches: 3. The germline V gene has CDR1 LGHNA and CDR2 YNFKEQ. CDR3 length: 14 residues. The DNA of the CDR3 is TGTGCCAGCAGCCCCCGGACAGGGGGCAATGAGCAGTTCTTC. It yields the protein CASSPRTGGNEQFF.

This clonotype was counted between two and nine times. The rearrangement joins TRBV6-5 to TRBJ1-5, with D possibly being TRBD1 (5 bases). The germline V gene encodes CDR1 MNHEY and CDR2 SVGAGI. The CDR3 extends over 16 amino acids. V dropped 6 bases and J dropped 4 bases, with 19 bases sitting between them. CDR3 DNA: TGTGCCAGCAGCCTCGGGGGAGGGAGGGGAAATCAGCCCCAGCATTTT. Translation gives CASSLGGGRGNQPQHF.

This clonotype was found a few times. The chain links TRBV12-3 or TRBV12-4 to TRBJ2-1, with 7 bases identical to TRBD1. Losses at the gene ends were 1 base for V and 8 bases for J; bases not matched to a gene: 11. This CDR3 contains 16 residues. CDR3 nucleotide sequence: TGTGCCAGCAGTTTAGGCAGGGGGATCCCGGTGGATGAGCAGTTCTTC. Translated, it gives CASSLGRGIPVDEQFF.

The genes are TRBV24-1 and TRBJ2-5; D may correspond to TRBD1 or TRBD2 (6 bases each). Looked up from germline, CDR1 is KGHDR and CDR2 is SFDVKD. V lost 4 bases to trimming and J lost 2 bases, with 19 bases between them. The CDR3 totals 17 residues. The CDR3 DNA reads TGTGCCACCAGTGACCCTCGGTGGCAGGGGAGGCAAGAGACCCAGTACTTC. It encodes CATSDPRWQGRQETQYF.

This clonotype was counted between two and nine times. The chain has TRBV25-1 and TRBJ1-1; D possibly corresponds to TRBD1 (5 bases). The CDR3 spans 15 residues. Looked up from germline, CDR1 is MGHDK and CDR2 is SYGVNS. Between the trimmed V and J ends, which lost 5 bases and 1 base, there was a span of 14 bases. The CDR3 DNA follows: TGTGCCAGCAGTCCTCTAGGGACCCCGAACACTGAAGCTTTCTTT. Translated: CASSPLGTPNTEAFF.

A few counts support this clonotype. The chain employs TRBV2 and TRBJ2-2, with a tentative D call TRBD2 (6 bases). CDR3 length: 15 amino acids. Looked up from germline, CDR1 is SNHLY and CDR2 is FYNNEI. V was trimmed by 0 bases and J by 1 base, leaving 6 bases between them. The CDR3 sequence is CASSEARGNTGELFF. In DNA, the CDR3 is TGTGCCAGCAGTGAAGCGCGGGGGAACACCGGGGAGCTGTTTTTT.

The rearrangement joins TRBV7-2 to TRBJ1-4; D might be TRBD1 (6 bases). This CDR3 has 15 amino acids. Germline V gives CDR1 SGHTA, CDR2 FQGNSA. The V end lost 5 bases, the J end lost 10 bases, and 20 bases lay between the germline ends. CDR3 residues: CASSPKAGESRKLFF. In nucleotides, the CDR3 is TGTGCCAGCAGCCCAAAGGCAGGGGAGAGTCGAAAACTGTTTTTT.

This clonotype was counted a few times. The rearrangement links TRBV9 to TRBJ2-5, with TRBD2 matching 8 bases. V was pared by 0 bases and J by 5 bases, with 6 bases of the junction left unmatched. The CDR3 runs to 15 residues. Germline CDR1 is SGDLS and CDR2 is YYNGEE. The CDR3 here is CASSVAAGGRETQYF. The DNA of the CDR3 is TGTGCCAGCAGCGTAGCGGCGGGGGGTCGCGAGACCCAGTACTTC.

This clonotype occurred many times. This rearrangement joins TRBV19 to TRBJ1-2, with 7 bases aligning to TRBD1. Germline-derived CDR1 and CDR2 are LNHDA and SQIVND (reference sequence). Trimming removed 7 bases from V and 5 bases from J; junction bases left unmatched: 13. This CDR3 has 15 amino acids. CDR3 nucleotides: TGTGCCAGTACTACCCGGGACAGAGGAAATTATGGCTACACCTTC. This gives the protein CASTTRDRGNYGYTF.

The J gene is TRBJ2-2, the V gene TRBV20-1; possibly TRBD1 or TRBD2 for D (6 bases each). V lost 7 bases and J 2 bases, leaving 14 bases between the germline ends. This CDR3 region has 14 residues. CDR1 and CDR2 (germline): DFQATT, SNEGSKA (reference sequence). Written as DNA, the CDR3 is TGCAGTGGCCGTGCCGGGGGCAACACCGGGGAGCTGTTTTTT. It yields the protein CSGRAGGNTGELFF.

The chain joins TRBV3-1 to TRBJ1-1; TRBD1 might be the D (5 bases). V was cut by 0 bases and J by 4 bases, with 15 bases left in between. The CDR3 extends over 16 amino acids. Germline CDR1 is LGHDT and CDR2 is YNNKEL (reference sequence). The CDR3 region has the DNA TGTGCCAGCAGCCAAGATGTGGTACAGGTCTTCACTGAAGCTTTCTTT. Translated: CASSQDVVQVFTEAFF.

In this sample, this clonotype turned up a few times. V gene TRBV12-3 or TRBV12-4 combines with J gene TRBJ1-2; D is undetermined. V was clipped by 3 bases and J by 2 bases, with 7 bases between them. The CDR3 is made up of 13 amino acids. The CDR3 region is CASSFSENYGYTF. The CDR3 DNA reads as TGTGCCAGCAGTTTCTCCGAAAACTATGGCTACACCTTC.

This chain uses TRBV25-1 with TRBJ1-2; 7 bases align to TRBD1. CDR1 and CDR2 (germline): MGHDK, SYGVNS. The trim removed 4 bases at V and 4 bases at J, leaving 6 bases unmatched. The CDR3 has 14 residues. The CDR3 coding sequence is TGTGCCAGCAGTGGCCCGACAGGGACCTATGGCTACACCTTC. Translation gives CASSGPTGTYGYTF.

This clonotype was counted a few times. The chain couples TRBV11-3 to TRBJ2-3; possible D gene TRBD2, 6 bases. The germline gives CDR1 SGHNT, CDR2 YENEEA. V gave up 5 bases and J gave up 0 bases, with 15 bases separating them. There are 16 residues in the CDR3. In DNA form, the CDR3 reads TGTGCCAGCAGCCCTCCGGGACTTAGGAGCACAGATACGCAGTATTTT. Its translation is CASSPPGLRSTDTQYF. Based on the CDR3 plus reference TRBV11-3 and TRBJ2-3, the full variable domain is EAGVVQSPRYKIIEKKQPVAFWCNPISGHNTLYWYLQNLGQGPELLIRYENEEAVDDSQLPKDRFSAERLKGVDSTLKIQPAELGDSAVYLCASSPPGLRSTDTQYFGPGTRLTVL.

The genes are TRBV7-9 and TRBJ2-1; the match to TRBD2 covers 9 bases. This CDR3 has 15 amino acids. V shed 3 bases and J 7 bases; nucleotides not matched to a gene: 7. CDR1 and CDR2 from the germline V gene are SEHNR and FQNEAQ (reference sequence). The chain's CDR3 is CASSFAGLASNEQFF. For the CDR3, the DNA is TGTGCCAGCAGCTTTGCGGGACTAGCTAGTAATGAGCAGTTCTTC.

The chain uses TRBV18 and TRBJ2-5, with D possibly TRBD1 on 6 matching bases. Germline CDR1 is KGHSH and CDR2 is LQKENI. The CDR3 is 14 amino acids. Trimming removed 4 bases at V and 5 bases at J, with 14 bases between. The CDR3 spells CASSRYREKETQYF. CDR3 DNA sequence: TGTGCCAGCTCACGGTACAGGGAAAAGGAGACCCAGTACTTC.